The 16 T cell receptor beta chains presented below share a single source sample, sequenced in a study of cytomegalovirus exposure and HLA in healthy donors (dated by TCRdb to the late 2010s). The library was prepared using the immunoSEQ multiplex PCR assay. A mixture of 60 forward primers for TCR Vbeta segments and 13 reverse primers for TCR Jbeta segments was used in the multiplex PCR. Imported from immuneACCESS, the table was reduced by TCRdb to in-frame sequences with V and J called. These copies leave out some clones; in studies compared against another copy, an unresolved V gene accounts for under half, and the cause of the remainder is not known. The table held for this sample gives 95,000 to 150,000 clones. The ten most abundant clones make up about 2% of the sample. The sequenced sample consisted of PBMCs. These receptors were obtained from a man aged 40-50 years in good health and CMV-seronegative.

V gene TRBV11-3 combines with J gene TRBJ1-2; TRBD1 might be the D (6 bases). Trimming removed 6 bases from V and 2 bases from J, with 13 bases in between. Germline CDR1 reads SGHNT; CDR2 reads YENEEA. This CDR3 has 14 residues. The CDR3 DNA reads TGTGCCAGCAGTTTAAGGGGGACAAACTATGGCTACACCTTC. This translates into CASSLRGTNYGYTF.

This chain joins TRBV7-2 and TRBJ1-5; tentative D call: TRBD1 (5 bases). Germline assignment: CDR1 SGHTA and CDR2 FQGNSA. V gave up 5 bases and J gave up 3 bases, with 17 bases separating them. CDR3 length: 16 residues. CDR3 in DNA: TGTGCCAGCAGCCTGGCGGGGGGGAAATTCAATCAGCCCCAGCATTTT. Protein sequence: CASSLAGGKFNQPQHF.

This chain uses TRBV5-6 with TRBJ1-1; 9 bases agree with TRBD1. V dropped 4 bases and J dropped 1; count of bases not matched to a gene: 11. From germline, CDR1 is SGHDT and CDR2 YYEEEE. CDR3 length: 17 residues. DNA for the CDR3: TGTGCCAGCAGCAGGGCCGGGACAGGGTTAGGGAACACTGAAGCTTTCTTT. Residues: CASSRAGTGLGNTEAFF.

The chain is built from TRBV5-4 and TRBJ2-7; D perhaps matches TRBD1 (6 bases). Trimming cost V 4 bases and J 0 bases, with 14 bases left between them. This CDR3 region has 15 residues. Germline loops: CDR1 SGHNT, CDR2 YYREEE (reference sequence). The CDR3 loop is CASSPYRDNSYEQYF. The DNA for the CDR3 is TGTGCCAGCAGCCCCTACCGGGACAACTCCTACGAGCAGTACTTC.

The chain uses TRBV9 and TRBJ2-5; D is unresolved. Germline V gene data show CDR1 as SGDLS and CDR2 as YYNGEE. Trimming removed 6 bases at V and 1 base at J, with 10 bases between. The CDR3 runs 13 residues. The CDR3 bases are TGTGCCAGCAATACCGGCGGCCAAGAGACCCAGTACTTC. Translation gives CASNTGGQETQYF.

The chain recombines TRBV5-5 with TRBJ1-2; D remains unclear. V dropped 1 base and J dropped 6 bases, with 10 bases sitting between them. CDR3 length equals 13 residues. Germline V gives CDR1 SGHKS, CDR2 YYEKEE (reference sequence). The DNA of the CDR3 is TGTGCCAGCAGCTTGTGGCAGGCGCATGGCTACACCTTC. Its translation: CASSLWQAHGYTF.

J is TRBJ2-5 and V is TRBV5-4; 10 bases fit TRBD2. The germline gives CDR1 SGHNT, CDR2 YYREEE (reference sequence). Trimming removed 4 bases from V and 5 bases from J; junction bases left unmatched: 8. This CDR3 region has 15 residues. CDR3 bases: TGTGCCAGCAGCGCCGCACTAGCGGGGATGGAGACCCAGTACTTC. It yields the protein CASSAALAGMETQYF.

CDR3 nucleotide sequence: TGTGCCAGCAGCTCCGGGGGGTACCAAGAGACCCAGTACTTC. It is translated as CASSSGGYQETQYF. The chain is built from TRBV11-3 and TRBJ2-5; TRBD2 aligns across 7 bases. The CDR3 spans 14 residues. CDR1 is SGHNT, CDR2 YENEEA, per germline. Trimming cost V 4 bases and J 0 bases; bases outside gene matches: 2.

The chain is built from TRBV30 and TRBJ1-4, with D hard to call. Germline V gene lookup returns CDR1 GTSNPN and CDR2 SVGIG (reference sequence). The CDR3 is made up of 13 amino acids. Between the trimmed V and J ends, which lost 1 base and 10 bases, there was a span of 13 bases. Written as DNA, the CDR3 is TGTGCCTGGAGTGGCGGGCCCCTTGCAAAACTGTTTTTT. Its protein product is CAWSGGPLAKLFF. Complete variable domain (other parts from reference TRBV30 and TRBJ1-4): SQTIHQWPATLVQPVGSPLSLECTVEGTSNPNLYWYRQAAGRGLQLLFYSVGIGQISSEVPQNLSASRPQDRQFILSSKKLLLSDSGFYLCAWSGGPLAKLFFGSGTQLSVL.

The chain carries TRBV11-2 and TRBJ2-7, with D possibly TRBD1 on 7 matching bases. This CDR3 is built from 14 residues. The V and J ends lost 5 bases and 3 bases respectively, with 14 bases between them. CDR1 and CDR2 (germline): SGHAT, FQNNGV. DNA of the CDR3: TGTGCCAGCAGCCCATCAGGGGGGCTCTACGAGCAGTACTTC. It encodes CASSPSGGLYEQYF.

CDR3 DNA: TGTGCCAGCAGAAAACAAGGCACAGATACGCAGTATTTT. Encoded protein: CASRKQGTDTQYF. The chain joins TRBV6-6 to TRBJ2-3; unclear D gene. Germline CDR1 MNHNY, CDR2 SVGAGI (reference sequence). The CDR3 consists of 13 residues. The V gene lost 6 bases and the J gene lost 1 base, with 8 bases spanning the gap.

The chain recombines TRBV11-3 with TRBJ2-1; D perhaps matches TRBD2 (6 bases). The CDR3 consists of 14 residues. From germline, CDR1 is SGHNT and CDR2 YENEEA. V was clipped by 0 bases and J by 6 bases, with 9 bases between them. The CDR3 region has the DNA TGTGCCAGCAGCTTAGATCAGCGGGCCAATGAGCAGTTCTTC. This codes for CASSLDQRANEQFF. The whole variable domain, remainder taken from reference TRBV11-3 and TRBJ2-1, is EAGVVQSPRYKIIEKKQPVAFWCNPISGHNTLYWYLQNLGQGPELLIRYENEEAVDDSQLPKDRFSAERLKGVDSTLKIQPAELGDSAVYLCASSLDQRANEQFFGPGTRLTVL.

Here the CDR3 reads CASSIRGGSSYEQYF. Written as DNA, the CDR3 is TGTGCCAGCAGCATAAGGGGGGGGAGCTCCTACGAGCAGTACTTC. The chain carries TRBV9 and TRBJ2-7, with D maybe TRBD2 (7 bases). This CDR3 is 15 amino acids long. Trimming left V 4 bases short and J 0 bases short, with 14 bases between. CDR1 and CDR2 (germline): SGDLS, YYNGEE.

The V call is TRBV7-2, the J call TRBJ2-7; 9 nucleotides align to TRBD2. The CDR3 is 17 amino acids. Germline V lookup: CDR1 SGHTA, CDR2 FQGNSA. V trimming: 0 bases; J trimming: 2 bases; junction bases outside the gene matches: 8. As DNA, the CDR3 is TGTGCCAGCAGCTTAGCTGGGGAGCGCGGGAGGGCCTACGAGCAGTACTTC. It translates to CASSLAGERGRAYEQYF.

V gene TRBV6-1 combines with J gene TRBJ2-1; TRBD1 matches 9 bases. CDR1 MNHNS and CDR2 SASEGT come from the germline V gene. The CDR3 loop spans 15 amino acids. With 7 bases clipped from V and 8 bases from J, the junction kept 12 bases outside the gene matches. The CDR3 sequence: CASTLQGAGVYEQFF. CDR3 in DNA: TGTGCCAGCACCTTACAGGGGGCGGGGGTCTATGAGCAGTTCTTC.

DNA of the CDR3: TGTGCCAGCACGGGGACAGCGAGCTATGGCTACACCTTC. Amino acids: CASTGTASYGYTF. The gene calls are TRBV6-6 and TRBJ1-2; TRBD1 agrees at 7 bases. CDR1 and CDR2 (germline): MNHNY, SVGAGI (reference sequence). This CDR3 contains 13 residues. Germline trimming cut 7 bases from V and 4 bases from J; bases unmatched to any gene: 6.